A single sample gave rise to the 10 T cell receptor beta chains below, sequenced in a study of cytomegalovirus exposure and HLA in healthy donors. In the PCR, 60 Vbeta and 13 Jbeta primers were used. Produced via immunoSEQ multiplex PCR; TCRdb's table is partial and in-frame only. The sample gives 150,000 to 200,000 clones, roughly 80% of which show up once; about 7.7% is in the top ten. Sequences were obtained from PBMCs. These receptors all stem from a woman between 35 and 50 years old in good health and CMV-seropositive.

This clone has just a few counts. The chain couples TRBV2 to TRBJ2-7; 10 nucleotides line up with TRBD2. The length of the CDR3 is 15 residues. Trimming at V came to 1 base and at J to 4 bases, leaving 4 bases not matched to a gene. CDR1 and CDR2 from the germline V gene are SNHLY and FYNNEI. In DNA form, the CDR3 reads TGTGCCAGCAGTGAAGAGCTAGCGGGGGTATACGAGCAGTACTTC. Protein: CASSEELAGVYEQYF.

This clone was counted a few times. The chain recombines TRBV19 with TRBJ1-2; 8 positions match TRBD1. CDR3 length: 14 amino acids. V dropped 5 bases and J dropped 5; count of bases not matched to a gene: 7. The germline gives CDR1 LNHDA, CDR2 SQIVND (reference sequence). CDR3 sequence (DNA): TGTGCCAGTAGTCTAATGGACAGGGTTTATGGCTACACCTTC. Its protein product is CASSLMDRVYGYTF.

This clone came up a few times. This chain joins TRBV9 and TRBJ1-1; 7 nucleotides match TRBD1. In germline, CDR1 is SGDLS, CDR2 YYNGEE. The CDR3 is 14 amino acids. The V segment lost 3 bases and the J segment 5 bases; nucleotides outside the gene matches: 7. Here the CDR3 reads CASSETGTVTEAFF. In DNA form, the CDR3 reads TGTGCCAGCAGCGAGACCGGGACAGTGACTGAAGCTTTCTTT.

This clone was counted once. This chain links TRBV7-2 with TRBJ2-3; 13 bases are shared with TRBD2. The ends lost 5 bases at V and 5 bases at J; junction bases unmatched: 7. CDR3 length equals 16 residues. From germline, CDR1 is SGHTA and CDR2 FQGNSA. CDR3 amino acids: CASSPRTSGSVDTQYF. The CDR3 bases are TGTGCCAGCAGCCCTAGGACTAGCGGGAGTGTAGATACGCAGTATTTT.

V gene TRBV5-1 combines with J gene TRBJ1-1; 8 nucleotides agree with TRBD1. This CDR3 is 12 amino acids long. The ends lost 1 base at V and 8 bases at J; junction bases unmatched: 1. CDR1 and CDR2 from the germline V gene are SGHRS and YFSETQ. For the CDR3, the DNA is TGCGCCAGCAGCTTGAGGACAGGGGAAGCTTTCTTT. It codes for CASSLRTGEAFF.

The CDR3 region has the DNA TGTGCCAGCAGATCTAACAGGGGACCTAATGAAAAACTGTTTTTT. Translating it yields CASRSNRGPNEKLFF. This chain uses TRBV5-8 with TRBJ1-4, with 7 bases identical to TRBD1. The CDR3 has 15 amino acids. The germline V gene has CDR1 SGHTS and CDR2 YDEGEE. The V gene end was trimmed by 5 bases and the J gene end by 3 bases; junction bases not matched to a gene: 7.

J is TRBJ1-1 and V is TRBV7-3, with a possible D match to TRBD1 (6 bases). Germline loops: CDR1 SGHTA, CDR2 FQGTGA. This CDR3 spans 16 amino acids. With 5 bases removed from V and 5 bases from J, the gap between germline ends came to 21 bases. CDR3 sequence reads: CASSLYIQGKGTEAFF. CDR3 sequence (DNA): TGTGCCAGCAGCCTATATATACAGGGTAAGGGGACTGAAGCTTTCTTT.

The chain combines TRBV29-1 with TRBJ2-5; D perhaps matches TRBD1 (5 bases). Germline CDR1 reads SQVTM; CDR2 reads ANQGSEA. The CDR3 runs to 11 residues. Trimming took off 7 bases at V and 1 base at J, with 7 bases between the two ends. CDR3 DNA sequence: TGCAGCGAAGACAGCCAAGAGACCCAGTACTTC. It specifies CSEDSQETQYF. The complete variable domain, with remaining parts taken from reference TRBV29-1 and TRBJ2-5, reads SAVISQKPSRDICQRGTSLTIQCQVDSQVTMMFWYRQQPGQSLTLIATANQGSEATYESGFVIDKFPISRPNLTFSTLTVSNMSPEDSSIYLCSEDSQETQYFGPGTRLLVL.

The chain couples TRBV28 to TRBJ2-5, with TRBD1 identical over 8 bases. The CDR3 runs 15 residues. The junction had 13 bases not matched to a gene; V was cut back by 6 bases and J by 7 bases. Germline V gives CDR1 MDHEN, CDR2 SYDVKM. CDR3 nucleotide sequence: TGTGCCAGCAGCCCCCACGGACAGGGAAGGGGGACCCAGTACTTC. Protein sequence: CASSPHGQGRGTQYF. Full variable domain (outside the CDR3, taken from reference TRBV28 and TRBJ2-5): DVKVTQSSRYLVKRTGEKVFLECVQDMDHENMFWYRQDPGLGLRLIYFSYDVKMKEKGDIPEGYSVSREKKERFSLILESASTNQTSMYLCASSPHGQGRGTQYFGPGTRLLVL.

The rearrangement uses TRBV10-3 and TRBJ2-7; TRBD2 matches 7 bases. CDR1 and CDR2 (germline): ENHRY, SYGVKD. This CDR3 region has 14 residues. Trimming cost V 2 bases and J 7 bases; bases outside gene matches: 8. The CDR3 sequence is CAISETGTMSEQYF. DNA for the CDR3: TGTGCCATCAGTGAGACCGGGACTATGTCTGAGCAGTACTTC.